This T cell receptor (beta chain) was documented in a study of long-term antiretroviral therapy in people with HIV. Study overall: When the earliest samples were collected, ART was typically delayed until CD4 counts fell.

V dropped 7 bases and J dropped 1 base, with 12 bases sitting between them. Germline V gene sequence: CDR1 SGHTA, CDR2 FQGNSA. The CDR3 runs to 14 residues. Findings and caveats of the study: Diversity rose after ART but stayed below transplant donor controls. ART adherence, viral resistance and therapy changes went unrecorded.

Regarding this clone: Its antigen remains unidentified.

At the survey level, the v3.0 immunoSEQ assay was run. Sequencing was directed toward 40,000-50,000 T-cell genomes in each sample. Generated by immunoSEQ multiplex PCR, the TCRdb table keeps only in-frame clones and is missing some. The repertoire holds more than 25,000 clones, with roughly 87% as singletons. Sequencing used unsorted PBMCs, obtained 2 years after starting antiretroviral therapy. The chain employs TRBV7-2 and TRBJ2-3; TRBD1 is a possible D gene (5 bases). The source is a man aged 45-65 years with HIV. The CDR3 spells CASTRQLGTDTQYF. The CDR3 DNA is TGTGCCAGCACCAGACAGTTAGGCACAGATACGCAGTATTTT. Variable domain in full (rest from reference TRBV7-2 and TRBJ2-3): GAGVSQSPSNKVTEKGKDVELRCDPISGHTALYWYRQSLGQGLEFLIYFQGNSAPDKSGLPSDRFSAERTGGSVSTLTIQRTQQEDSAVYLCASTRQLGTDTQYFGPGTRLTVL.